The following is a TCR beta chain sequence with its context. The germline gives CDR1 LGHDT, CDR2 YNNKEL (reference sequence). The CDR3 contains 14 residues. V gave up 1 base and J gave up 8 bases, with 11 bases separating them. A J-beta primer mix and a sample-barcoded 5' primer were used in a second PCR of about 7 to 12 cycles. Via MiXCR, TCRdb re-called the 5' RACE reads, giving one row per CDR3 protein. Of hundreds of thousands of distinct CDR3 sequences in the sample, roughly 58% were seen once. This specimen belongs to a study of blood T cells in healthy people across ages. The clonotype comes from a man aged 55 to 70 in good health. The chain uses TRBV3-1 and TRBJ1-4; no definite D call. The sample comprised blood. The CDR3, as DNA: TGTGCCAGCAGCCAAGGCCGGAGGCGGGAAAAACTGTTTTTT. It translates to CASSQGRRREKLFF.